This T cell receptor (beta chain) was documented in a study of CD8 T cells in Susac syndrome. This clonotype was seen just once. Germline assignment: CDR1 SGHAT and CDR2 FQNNGV. The CDR3 is 15 amino acids. The germline V and J ends were trimmed by 5 bases and 4 bases, with 15 bases remaining between them. Reverse transcription of roughly 0.45 to 1 ug RNA used random hexamers. TCRdb used MiXCR to reprocess the immunoSEQ multiplex PCR reads, holding one entry per CDR3 protein. Of a few hundred thousand distinct CDR3 sequences detected, approximately 95% appear once; the ten largest clones hold roughly 0.09%.

The chain links TRBV11-2 to TRBJ2-1; D gene ambiguous. The specimen was CD4+ T cells from PBMCs. This receptor was obtained from a human donor with multiple sclerosis. In nucleotides, the CDR3 is TGTGCCAGCAGCCGAACAGAGTGGGGTTACAATGAGCAGTTCTTC. This codes for CASSRTEWGYNEQFF.